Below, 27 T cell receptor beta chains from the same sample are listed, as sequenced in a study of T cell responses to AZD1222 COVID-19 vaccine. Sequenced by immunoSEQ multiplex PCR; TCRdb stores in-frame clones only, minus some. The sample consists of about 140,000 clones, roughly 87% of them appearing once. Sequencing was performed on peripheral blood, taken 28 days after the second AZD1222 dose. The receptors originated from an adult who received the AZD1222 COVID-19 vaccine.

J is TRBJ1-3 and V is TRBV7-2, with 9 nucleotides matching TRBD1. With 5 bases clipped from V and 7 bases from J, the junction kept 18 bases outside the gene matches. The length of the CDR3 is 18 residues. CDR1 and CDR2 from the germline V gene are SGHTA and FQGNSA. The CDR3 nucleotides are TGTGCCAGCAGCCGTGGTAATACGGGACAGGGTCATTGGAACACCATATATTTT. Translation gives CASSRGNTGQGHWNTIYF.

This chain's CDR3 is CAISEREEQYF. The CDR3 DNA sequence: TGTGCCATCAGTGAGCGGGAAGAGCAGTACTTC. V is TRBV10-3 and J is TRBJ2-7, with D possibly matching TRBD2 (5 bases). Trimming stripped 2 bases from V and 7 bases from J, with 6 bases between. Per the germline V gene, CDR1 is ENHRY and CDR2 is SYGVKD. This CDR3 comprises 11 residues.

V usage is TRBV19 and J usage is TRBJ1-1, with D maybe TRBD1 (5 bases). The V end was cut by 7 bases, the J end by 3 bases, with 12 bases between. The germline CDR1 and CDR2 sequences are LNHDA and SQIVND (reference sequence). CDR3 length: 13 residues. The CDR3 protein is CASTGRWDTEAFF. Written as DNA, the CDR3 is TGTGCCAGTACAGGGCGGTGGGACACTGAAGCTTTCTTT. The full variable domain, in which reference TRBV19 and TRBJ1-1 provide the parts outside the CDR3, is DGGITQSPKYLFRKEGQNVTLSCEQNLNHDAMYWYRQDPGQGLRLIYYSQIVNDFQKGDIAEGYSVSREKKESFPLTVTSAQKNPTAFYLCASTGRWDTEAFFGQGTRLTVV.

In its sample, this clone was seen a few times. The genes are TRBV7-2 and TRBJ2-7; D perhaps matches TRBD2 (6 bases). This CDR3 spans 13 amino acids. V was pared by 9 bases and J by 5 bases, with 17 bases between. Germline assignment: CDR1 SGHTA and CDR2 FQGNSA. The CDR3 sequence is CASATRTIDEQYF. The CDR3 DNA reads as TGTGCCAGTGCGACCAGGACTATCGACGAGCAGTACTTC.

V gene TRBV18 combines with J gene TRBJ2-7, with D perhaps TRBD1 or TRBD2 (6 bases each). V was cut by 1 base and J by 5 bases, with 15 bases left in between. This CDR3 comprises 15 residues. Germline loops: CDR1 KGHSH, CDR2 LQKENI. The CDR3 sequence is CASSPLGGLVNEQYF. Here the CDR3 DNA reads TGTGCCAGCTCACCACTTGGGGGGCTCGTAAACGAGCAGTACTTC.

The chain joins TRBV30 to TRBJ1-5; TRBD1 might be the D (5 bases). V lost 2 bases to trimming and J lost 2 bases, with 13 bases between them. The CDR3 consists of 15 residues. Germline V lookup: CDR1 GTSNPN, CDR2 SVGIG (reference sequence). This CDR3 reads CAWSKGIIGNQPQHF. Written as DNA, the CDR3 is TGTGCCTGGAGTAAGGGGATCATTGGCAATCAGCCCCAGCATTTT.

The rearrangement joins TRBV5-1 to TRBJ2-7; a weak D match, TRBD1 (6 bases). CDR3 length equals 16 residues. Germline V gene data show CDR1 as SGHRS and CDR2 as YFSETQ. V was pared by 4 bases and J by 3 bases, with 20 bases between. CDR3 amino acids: CASSPGFGTLVYEQYF. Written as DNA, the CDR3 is TGCGCCAGCAGCCCGGGGTTCGGGACACTGGTCTACGAGCAGTACTTC.

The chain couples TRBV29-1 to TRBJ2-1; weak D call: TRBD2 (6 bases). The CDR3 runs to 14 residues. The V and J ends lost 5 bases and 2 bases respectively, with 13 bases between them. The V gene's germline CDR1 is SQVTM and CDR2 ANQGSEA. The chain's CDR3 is CSVNWVAAYNEQFF. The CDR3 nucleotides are TGCAGCGTTAATTGGGTAGCGGCCTACAATGAGCAGTTCTTC.

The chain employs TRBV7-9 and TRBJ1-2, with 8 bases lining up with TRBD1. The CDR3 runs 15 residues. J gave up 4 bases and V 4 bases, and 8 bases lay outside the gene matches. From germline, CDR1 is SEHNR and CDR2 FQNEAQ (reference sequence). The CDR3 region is CASSSPGQEVYGYTF. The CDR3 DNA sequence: TGTGCCAGCAGCTCTCCGGGACAGGAGGTCTATGGCTACACCTTC.

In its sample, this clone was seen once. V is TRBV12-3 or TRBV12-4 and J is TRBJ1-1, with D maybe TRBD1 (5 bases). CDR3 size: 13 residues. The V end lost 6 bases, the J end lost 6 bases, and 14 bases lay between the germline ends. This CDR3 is CASREASRAEAFF. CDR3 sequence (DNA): TGTGCCAGCAGGGAGGCGAGCAGGGCTGAAGCTTTCTTT.

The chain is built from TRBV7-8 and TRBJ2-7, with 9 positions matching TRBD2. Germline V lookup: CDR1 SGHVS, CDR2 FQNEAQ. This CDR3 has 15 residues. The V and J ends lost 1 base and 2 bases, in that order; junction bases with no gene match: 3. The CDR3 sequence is CASSLGTSDPYEQYF. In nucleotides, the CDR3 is TGTGCCAGCAGCTTAGGGACTAGCGACCCCTACGAGCAGTACTTC. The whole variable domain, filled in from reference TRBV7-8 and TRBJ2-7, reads GAGVSQSPRYKVAKRGQDVALRCDPISGHVSLFWYQQALGQGPEFLTYFQNEAQLDKSGLPSDRFFAERPEGSVSTLKIQRTQQEDSAVYLCASSLGTSDPYEQYFGPGTRLTVT.

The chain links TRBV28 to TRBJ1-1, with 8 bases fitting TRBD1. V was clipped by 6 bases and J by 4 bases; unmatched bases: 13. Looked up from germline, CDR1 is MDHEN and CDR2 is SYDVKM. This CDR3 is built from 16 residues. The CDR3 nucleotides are TGTGCCAGCAGCTTAATCCAGGGGGCAGTTCCCACTGAAGCTTTCTTT. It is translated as CASSLIQGAVPTEAFF.

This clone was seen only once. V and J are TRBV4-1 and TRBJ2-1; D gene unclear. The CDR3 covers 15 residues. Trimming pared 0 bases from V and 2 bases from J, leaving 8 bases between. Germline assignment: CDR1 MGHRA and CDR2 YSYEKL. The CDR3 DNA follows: TGCGCCAGCAGCCAAGATCAGGTGCCCTACAATGAGCAGTTCTTC. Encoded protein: CASSQDQVPYNEQFF.

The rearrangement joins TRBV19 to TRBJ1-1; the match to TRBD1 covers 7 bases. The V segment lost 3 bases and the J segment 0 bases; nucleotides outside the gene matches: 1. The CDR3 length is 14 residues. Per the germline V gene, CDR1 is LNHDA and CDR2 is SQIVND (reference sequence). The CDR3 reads CASSMTGLNTEAFF. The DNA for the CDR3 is TGTGCCAGTAGTATGACAGGGCTGAACACTGAAGCTTTCTTT.

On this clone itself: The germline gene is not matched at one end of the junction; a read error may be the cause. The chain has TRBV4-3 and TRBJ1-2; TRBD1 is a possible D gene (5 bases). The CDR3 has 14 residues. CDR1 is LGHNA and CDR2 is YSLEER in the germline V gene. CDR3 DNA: TGCGCCAGCAGCCAAGGGGTCCTCGGGGGGAGGTCGTTCTTC. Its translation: CASSQGVLGGRSFF.

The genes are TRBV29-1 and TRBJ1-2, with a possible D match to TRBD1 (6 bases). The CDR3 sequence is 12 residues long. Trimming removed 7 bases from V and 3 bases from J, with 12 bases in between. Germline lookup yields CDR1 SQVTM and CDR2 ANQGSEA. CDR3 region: CSAMTGYYGYTF. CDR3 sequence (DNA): TGCAGCGCTATGACAGGCTACTATGGCTACACCTTC.

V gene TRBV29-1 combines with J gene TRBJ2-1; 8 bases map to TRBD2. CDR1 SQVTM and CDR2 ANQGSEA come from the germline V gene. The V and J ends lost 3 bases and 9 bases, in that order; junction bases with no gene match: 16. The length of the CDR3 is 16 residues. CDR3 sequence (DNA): TGCAGCGTTGATGACATTCGGCCGGGAGGGCCAGCTGAGCAGTTCTTC. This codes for CSVDDIRPGGPAEQFF.

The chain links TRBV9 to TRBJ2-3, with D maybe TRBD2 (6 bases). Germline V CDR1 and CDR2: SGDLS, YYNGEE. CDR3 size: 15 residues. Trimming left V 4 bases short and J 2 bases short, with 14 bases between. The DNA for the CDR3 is TGTGCCAGCAGCCAACTAGGAGGGATCACAGATACGCAGTATTTT. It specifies CASSQLGGITDTQYF. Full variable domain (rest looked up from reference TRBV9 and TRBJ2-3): DSGVTQTPKHLITATGQRVTLRCSPRSGDLSVYWYQQSLDQGLQFLIQYYNGEERAKGNILERFSAQQFPDLHSELNLSSLELGDSALYFCASSQLGGITDTQYFGPGTRLTVL.

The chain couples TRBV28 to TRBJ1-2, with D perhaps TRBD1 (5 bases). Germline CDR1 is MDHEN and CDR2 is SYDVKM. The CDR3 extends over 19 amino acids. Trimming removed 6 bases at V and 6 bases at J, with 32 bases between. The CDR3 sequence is CASRNREGTQGRATNGYTF. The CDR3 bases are TGTGCCAGCAGAAACCGGGAAGGGACCCAAGGTCGGGCTACTAATGGCTACACCTTC.

The CDR3 protein is CASSQGFYGYTF. CDR3 nucleotide sequence: TGTGCCAGCAGCCAAGGATTCTATGGCTACACCTTC. The chain employs TRBV14 and TRBJ1-2; no reliable D call. This CDR3 region has 12 residues. V lost 1 base and J lost 4, with 4 bases in between. The germline gives CDR1 SGHDN, CDR2 FVKESK.

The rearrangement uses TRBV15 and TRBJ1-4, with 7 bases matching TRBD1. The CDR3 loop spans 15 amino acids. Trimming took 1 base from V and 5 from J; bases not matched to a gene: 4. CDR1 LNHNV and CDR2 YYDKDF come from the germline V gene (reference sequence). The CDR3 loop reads CATSRGAGGNEKLFF. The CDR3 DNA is TGTGCCACCAGCAGAGGGGCAGGGGGAAATGAAAAACTGTTTTTT.

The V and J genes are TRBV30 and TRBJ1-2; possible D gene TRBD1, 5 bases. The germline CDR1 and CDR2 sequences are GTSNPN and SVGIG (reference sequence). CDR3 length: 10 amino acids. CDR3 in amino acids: CAQAKGGYTF. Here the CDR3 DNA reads TGTGCACAAGCCAAGGGGGGCTACACCTTC.

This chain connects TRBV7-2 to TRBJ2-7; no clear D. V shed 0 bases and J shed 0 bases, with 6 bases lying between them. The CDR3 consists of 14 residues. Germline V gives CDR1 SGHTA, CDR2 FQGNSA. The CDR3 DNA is TGTGCCAGCAGCTTAGCAGGGCCCTCCTACGAGCAGTACTTC. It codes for CASSLAGPSYEQYF.

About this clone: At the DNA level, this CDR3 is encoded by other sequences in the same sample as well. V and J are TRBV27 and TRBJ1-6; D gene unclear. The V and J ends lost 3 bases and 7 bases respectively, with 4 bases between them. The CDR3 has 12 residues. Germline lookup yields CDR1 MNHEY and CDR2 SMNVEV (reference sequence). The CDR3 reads CASSLRNSPLHF. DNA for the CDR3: TGTGCCAGCAGTTTGCGGAATTCACCCCTCCACTTT.

In nucleotides, the CDR3 is TGTGCCAGCAGTTACTCGGGCCCTGACAGGGTTCGGAACACTGAAGCTTTCTTT. Protein sequence: CASSYSGPDRVRNTEAFF. The chain uses TRBV6-2 or TRBV6-3 and TRBJ1-1, with 7 bases matching TRBD1. Losses at the gene ends were 0 bases for V and 1 base for J; bases not matched to a gene: 11. The CDR3 extends over 18 amino acids. Germline V gene lookup returns CDR1 MNHEY and CDR2 SVGEGT.

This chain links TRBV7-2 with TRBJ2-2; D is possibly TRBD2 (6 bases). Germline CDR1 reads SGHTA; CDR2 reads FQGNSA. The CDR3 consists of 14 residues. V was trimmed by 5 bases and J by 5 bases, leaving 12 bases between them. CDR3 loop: CASSPGGGTGELFF. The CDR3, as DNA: TGTGCCAGCAGCCCTGGGGGAGGAACCGGGGAGCTGTTTTTT.

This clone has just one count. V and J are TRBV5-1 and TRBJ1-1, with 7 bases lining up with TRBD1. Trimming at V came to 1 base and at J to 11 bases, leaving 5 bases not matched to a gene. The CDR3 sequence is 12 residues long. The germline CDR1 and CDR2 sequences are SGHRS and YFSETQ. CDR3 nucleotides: TGCGCCAGCAGCTTGAACAGGGGTGGGGCTTTCTTT. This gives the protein CASSLNRGGAFF.